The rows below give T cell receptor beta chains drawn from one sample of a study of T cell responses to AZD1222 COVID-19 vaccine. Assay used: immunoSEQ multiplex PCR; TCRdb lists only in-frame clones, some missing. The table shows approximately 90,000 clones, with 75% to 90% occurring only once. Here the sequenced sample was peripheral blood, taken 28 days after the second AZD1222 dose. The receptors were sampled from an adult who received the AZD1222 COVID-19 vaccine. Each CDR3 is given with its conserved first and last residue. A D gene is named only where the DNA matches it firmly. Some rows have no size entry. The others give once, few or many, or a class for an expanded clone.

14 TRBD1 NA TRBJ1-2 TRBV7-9 TGTGCCAGCAGCTCCGGACAGGGAGGGGATGGCTACACCTTC CASSSGQGGDGYTF
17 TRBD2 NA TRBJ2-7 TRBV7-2 TGTGCCAGCAGCTTAGTCCAATCGACTAGCGGGGGTTTAAGGCAGTACTTC CASSLVQSTSGGLRQYF
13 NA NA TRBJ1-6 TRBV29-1 TGCAGCGTGAAGGACAGTAGTGGTTCACCCCTCCACTTT CSVKDSSGSPLHF
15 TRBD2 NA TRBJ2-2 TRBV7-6 TGTGCCAGCAGCCCGACTAGCCACCTAACCGGGGAGCTGTTTTTT CASSPTSHLTGELFF
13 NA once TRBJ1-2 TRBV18 TGTGCCAGCTCATCAGGGTTGGGGAACGGCTACACCTTC CASSSGLGNGYTF
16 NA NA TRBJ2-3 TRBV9 TGTGCCAGCAGCGCCAAGGGGGGGGTTTGGCCTGATACGCAGTATTTT CASSAKGGVWPDTQYF
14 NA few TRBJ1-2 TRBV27 TGTGCCACCGCAACGAGGGTTGGGGTCTATGGCTACACCTTC CATATRVGVYGYTF
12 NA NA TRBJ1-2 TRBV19 TGTGCCAGTTGTCAGGGTCCCTATGGCTACACCTTC CASCQGPYGYTF
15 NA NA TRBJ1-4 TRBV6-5 TGTGCCAGCAGTTCCACTGGGGGGCCCGGTGAAAAACTGTTTTTT CASSSTGGPGEKLFF
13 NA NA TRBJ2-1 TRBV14 TGTGCCAGCAGCCAAGATCGGGGGAATGAGCAGTTCTTC CASSQDRGNEQFF
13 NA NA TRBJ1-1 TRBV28 TGTGCCAGCAGACTAGGAGGGGGAACTGAAGCTTTCTTT CASRLGGGTEAFF
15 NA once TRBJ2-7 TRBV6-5 TGTGCCAGCAGTTACTCGATGGCAGGAACCTACGAGCAGTACTTC CASSYSMAGTYEQYF
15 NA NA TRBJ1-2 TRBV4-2 TGTGCCAGCAGCCTGGACGGAATTGACTTCTATGGCTACACCTTC CASSLDGIDFYGYTF
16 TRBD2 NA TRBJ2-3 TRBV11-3 TGTGCCAGCAGCTTAACCAGCGGGGGACTCACAGATACGCAGTATTTT CASSLTSGGLTDTQYF
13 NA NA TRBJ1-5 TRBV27 TGTGCCAGCAGCCTCGGGGCAGGTCAGCCCCAGCATTTT CASSLGAGQPQHF
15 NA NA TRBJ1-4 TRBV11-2 TGTGCCAGCAGCTTACAGGGAGGAGGGAATGAAAAACTGTTTTTT CASSLQGGGNEKLFF
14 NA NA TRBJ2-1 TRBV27 TGTGCCAGCAGCTGGCAGGGAACCTACAATGAGCAGTTCTTC CASSWQGTYNEQFF
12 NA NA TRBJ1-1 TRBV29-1 TGCAGCGTACGGGGCACGAACACTGAAGCTTTCTTT CSVRGTNTEAFF
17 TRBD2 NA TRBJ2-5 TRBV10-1 TGCGCCAGCAGTGAGTGGACTAGCGGGGGCCGCCAAGAGACCCAGTACTTC CASSEWTSGGRQETQYF
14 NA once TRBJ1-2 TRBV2 TGTGCCAGCAGTGGCCAGGGAGAAGTCAAGGGCTACACCTTC CASSGQGEVKGYTF
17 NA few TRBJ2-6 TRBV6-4 TGTGCCAGCAGTGACGCGAGTGGGGGCTCCGGGGCCAACGTCCTGACTTTC CASSDASGGSGANVLTF
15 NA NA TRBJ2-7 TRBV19 TGTGCCAGTAGTTGGGGTTACGGGGAGTCCTACGAGCAGTACTTC CASSWGYGESYEQYF
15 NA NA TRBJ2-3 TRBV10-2 TGCGCCAGCAGTGAGTCGAACAGGGTTCCAGATACGCAGTATTTT CASSESNRVPDTQYF
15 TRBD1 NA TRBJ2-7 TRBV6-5 TGTGCCAGCAGTTACTCGAGACAGGGTTTCCACGAGCAGTACTTC CASSYSRQGFHEQYF
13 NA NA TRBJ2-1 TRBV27 TGTGCCAGCAGTTTTAGGCCCTACAATGAGCAGTTCTTC CASSFRPYNEQFF
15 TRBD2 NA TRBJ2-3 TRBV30 TGTGCCTGGAGTCGGGGGGTCGGCCTCACAGATACGCAGTATTTT CAWSRGVGLTDTQYF
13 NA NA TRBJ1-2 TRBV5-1 TGCGCCAGCAGGGAAACAGGAACCTATGGCTACACCTTC CASRETGTYGYTF
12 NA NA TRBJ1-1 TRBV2 TGTGCCAGCAGAACTGACAGGTCTGAAGCTTTCTTT CASRTDRSEAFF
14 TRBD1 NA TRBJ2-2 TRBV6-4 TGTGCCAGCAGTGTGGGACAGGGGTTCGGGGAGCTGTTTTTT CASSVGQGFGELFF